This T cell receptor beta chain was captured by sequencing in a study of OX40 agonist ivuxolimab in advanced cancers. Whole-study results and caveats: The study found that CD8+ T cells averaged more expanded clones than CD4+.

Peripheral blood came from all dose cohorts at three timepoints. This clone was picked up a small number of times. Its antigen is still unknown. Repertoires were generated with immunoSEQ multiplex PCR, while TCRdb's copy carries only in-frame clones and drops some. The sample lists roughly 25,000 clones; 73% were seen once. V lost 4 bases and J 7 bases, leaving 20 bases between the germline ends. Germline-derived CDR1 and CDR2 are SGHNT and YENEEA. The CDR3 runs 15 residues. The sequencing here drew on CD4+ or CD8+ T cells sorted from blood, taken in a trial of the OX40 agonist ivuxolimab. The genes are TRBV11-3 and TRBJ2-7, with D perhaps being TRBD1 or TRBD2 (5 bases each). The TCR was taken from an adult with an advanced solid tumor such as melanoma, head and neck, liver or kidney cancer. As DNA, the CDR3 is TGTGCCAGCAGCTCAATACACTCGGGACCGAGGGAGCAGTACTTC. It codes for CASSSIHSGPREQYF.